This record looks at one T cell receptor beta chain sequence and its context. This receptor's antigen is unknown. No base quality values were provided; no much bigger clone lies one nucleotide off. This sample was taken from a study of cytomegalovirus exposure and HLA in healthy donors (dated by TCRdb to about 2017). With regard to the full study: According to an earlier analysis of a few hundred of the donors, 200 million or so T cells yielded some 110 million unique TCR beta sequences and 276 Gb of sequence data. About 310 gigabases of sequencing data and 70 million to 85 million unique TCR sequences were included in an early release covering about 600 HLA-typed donors. Of the 398 genotyped donors, about 80% fell in the genetic ancestry cluster associated with self-reported Caucasian donors. The study was designed to test whether signatures of past pathogen exposure could be identified by cataloging public T cell receptors. The study used immunosequencing to profile the T cell repertoires of under 700 subjects and linked those repertoires to cytomegalovirus serostatus. Along with the 666-subject first cohort, a separate validation cohort of 120 different subjects was used. To predict cytomegalovirus infection status, the study brought together high-throughput TCR immunosequencing, statistical association of individual TCRs with disease status, and machine learning. A later analysis re-examined previously published TCR beta repertoires from more than 650 donors and added high-resolution HLA genotyping to investigate patterns of TCR occurrence. Rather than using new phenotypic data, the later analysis identified candidate immune exposures from TCR beta sequences and from how often those sequences occurred across donors. In an earlier analysis of 550 to 700 of the donors, high-throughput TCR beta sequencing was used to judge whether each TCR beta V gene segment behaved as functional or pseudogenic. Donor age, sex, ethnicity and CMV serostatus were compiled alongside the repertoire data. A later genetic analysis took genome-wide SNP genotypes for about 55% of the roughly 670 donors and used that subset as a discovery cohort. Every discovery cohort repertoire had been produced on one sequencing platform. HLA typing included class I and class II loci at four-digit resolution. Typing coverage differed by locus: A, B, C, DRB1 and DQB1 were typed in roughly 620-630 donors, DQA1 in around 500, DPA1 in roughly 590, and DPB1 in 450 to 480. Because of strong linkage in the cohort, roughly five DR-DQ haplotypes were treated as single units for association and clustering. Among some 410 genotyped donors of the cohort, an average of around 240,000 unique TCR beta nucleotide sequences were sequenced per donor, around 20% of them non-productive. Broad study findings and their caveats: A cluster of highly shared sequence variants was judged likely to represent a technical artifact of the sequencing pipeline. In a later analysis, HLA-associated TCR beta chains showed more clonal expansion and lower generation probabilities than non-associated chains that were equally common. CMV serostatus was the only immune exposure information available for the cohort. Most TCR sequences were observed very rarely across donors, whereas some public TCRs were present in many individuals. The study gave a list of more than 150 TCR beta chains associated with cytomegalovirus. In a later genetic analysis, fewer N-insertions in productive TCRs were reported among donors in an Asian-associated ancestry cluster than the roughly 700-donor mean. Specific HLA alleles were associated with 16,951 TCR beta sequences at a false discovery rate of 0.05 in a later analysis. Because HLA typing was unavailable for some donors at each locus, only the typed subset was used in association tests. The classifier was reported to diagnose cytomegalovirus status with high specificity and sensitivity in both the original cohort and the validation cohort. A few of the identified cytomegalovirus-associated TCR beta chains were confirmed in vitro to be specific for cytomegalovirus antigens. This cohort had only TCR beta chains sequenced, and the lack of alpha or paired-chain data limited which features could be detected. A further reported finding was that TCR beta sequences accurately predicted the HLA-A and HLA-B alleles for most subjects in the first cohort. Assigning TCR associations to individual alleles was difficult when HLA alleles, especially DR and DQ, strongly co-occurred. Because counts were too low, roughly 17 rarely observed V segments, including chromosome 9 orphons, were left out of the earlier analysis of approximately 500 of the donors. It was suggested by the authors that the approach could potentially be generalized to other disease states and immunological phenotypes. In an earlier analysis of around 500 of the donors, most TCR beta V segments appeared in productive rearrangements about 90% or about 30% of the time, broadly matching IMGT annotations. In a later analysis, most CMV-associated TCR beta chains were found to appear HLA-restricted, with HLA associations seemingly driven largely by CMV exposure. In a later analysis, the rate of TCR association differed among HLA loci, with DRB1 alleles having the most associated TCRs and HLA-C alleles having the fewest. Because the 87-base-pair reads could not distinguish some IMGT-functional V segments, including TRBV6-2 and TRBV6-3, those segments were excluded. Sequencing depth was assumed to be roughly uniform across donors in the presence/absence analyses, though that assumption may not hold. Correlated functional status among segregating V segments might be attributable to linkage disequilibrium, but an unknown experimental factor could not be ruled out. An association between a missense DCLRE1C variant and V-gene and J-gene trimming of TCR beta chains was found in a later genetic analysis and replicated in an independent cohort. A later analysis reported that several top co-occurrence clusters appeared linked to parvovirus B19, influenza, CMV and Epstein-Barr virus.

CDR1 and CDR2, per the germline V gene, are MDHEN and SYDVKM. The CDR3, cysteine through phenylalanine, is 13 amino acids long. The retained sequence is limited to the CDR3, 39 bases, with the frame set at the first base. V and J are truncated by 6 bases and 2 bases respectively, leaving an intervening sequence of 11 bases. The cohort comprised hundreds of healthy bone marrow donors. At the time of sampling, every cohort member was nominally healthy, though immune exposures that went unrecorded were likely present. The donor was CMV seropositive and was included in the group of 250 to 300 seropositive cohort members. A peripheral blood sample was collected from each donor, and TCR beta sequencing was performed on peripheral blood mononuclear cells. Genomic DNA extraction from the blood cell samples was performed with the Qiagen DNeasy Blood Extraction Kit. Libraries were built with the immunoSEQ multiplex PCR assay. For the multiplex PCR, a mixture combining 60 forward primers for TCR Vbeta segments and 13 reverse primers for TCR Jbeta segments was used. A multiplex PCR assay on genomic DNA amplified the CDR3 region of rearranged TCR beta genes. On the Illumina HiSeq System, the amplified TCR beta libraries were sequenced as 87-base-pair reads. In the authors' own workflow: In a later analysis, approximately 74 million unique TCR beta chains were counted across the roughly 700 repertoires, and roughly 10 million of these chains were shared by at least two donors. Raw reads were error-corrected and collapsed into unique sequences by a nearest-neighbor algorithm in which closely related sequences were merged to remove PCR and sequencing errors. To assign V, D and J gene segments, CDR3 sequences were aligned to IMGT reference sequences. For a sequence to be retained, a match of at least six nucleotides to both a V gene segment and a J gene segment was required. Rearrangements were called productive when the CDR3 lacked stop codons and stayed in frame with V and J; all others were non-productive. CDR3 was defined according to IMGT convention as the region running from the second conserved V-encoded cysteine to the conserved J-encoded phenylalanine. Sequences without an unambiguous match to a single V gene segment were excluded from the earlier analysis of 450 to 750 of the donors. In an earlier analysis of some 590 of the donors, a V segment was called functional when productive rearrangements were above 56.7%, and segregating when the standard deviation between donors exceeded 5%. A statistical classification framework was built for diagnosing cytomegalovirus status from the catalog of TCR beta chain sequences. V and J gene assignment, in a later analysis, came from comparing TCR nucleotide sequences with IMGT/GENE-DB human TR gene sequences. The TCRdist pipeline was used in a later analysis to assign CDR3 sequences and most-parsimonious VDJ recombination scenarios. In a later analysis, each TCR beta chain was defined by its CDR3 amino acid sequence together with its V-gene family, and reads lacking a unique V-gene family were excluded. As a way to deal with suspected cross-contamination and a sequencing artifact, a later analysis dropped 450 to 600 nucleotide sequences that were highly shared and had low generation probability. A later analysis calculated a clonal expansion index for each public chain from normalized within-repertoire ranks of inferred template counts. In a later analysis, generation probabilities were computed with a VDJ recombination model fitted to out-of-frame rearrangements, and the resulting probabilities were checked against IGoR. A later analysis scored TCR-TCR, TCR-HLA and TCR-CMV co-occurrence with hypergeometric tests, applying a repertoire-size bias correction to TCR pairs. False discovery rates were estimated in a later analysis by permuting HLA or CMV assignments 20 times. In a later analysis, co-occurring TCRs were grouped using DBSCAN, and TCRdist sequence similarity was added for clustering within HLA-allele-positive subsets. Repertoires with fewer than 30,000 or more than 120,000 public chains, plus five repertoires with anomalous nucleotide sharing, were excluded from co-occurrence clustering. This is the immuneACCESS table as TCRdb keeps it, with only in-frame sequences that have V and J called. A part of the clones is gone; compared with another copy, unresolved V genes explain less than half, and the rest is unexplained. That table furnishes V, J and clone size, whereas the DNA furnished D and trimming. The sample yields 95,000 to 120,000 clones; roughly two thirds were counted once. The ten largest clones represent roughly 8.3% of the sample.

The V and J segments used are TRBV28 and TRBJ2-7; the D gene lacks a confident call. The sample consisted of PBMCs. This receptor was taken from a man between 18 and 35 years old in good health and CMV-seropositive. The DNA sequence reads TGTGCCAGCAGCAGGAAGGTTCCCTACGAGCAGTACTTC. Translated, this gives CASSRKVPYEQYF.